The sequence of this TCR beta chain was determined in a study of cytomegalovirus exposure and HLA in healthy donors. Study-level information: Falling in the Caucasian-associated ancestry cluster were roughly 80% of approximately 410 genotyped donors.

Use of 60 Vbeta and 13 Jbeta primers characterized the PCR. This table comes from immunoSEQ multiplex PCR, and its TCRdb copy is limited to in-frame clones, with some not included. Here the sample spans approximately 67,000 clones, approximately 67% being singletons. Worth noting for this clone: Antigen specificity is unknown.

General study results and limits: A missense variant in DCLRE1C was later tied to TCR beta V- and J-gene trimming. The productive fraction for most TCR beta V segments was about 90% or about 30% in an earlier analysis. The only immune exposure information that was available was CMV serostatus.

The CDR3 is made up of 16 amino acids. Sample: PBMCs. The chain links TRBV21-1 to TRBJ2-1; the table gives TRBD1 as D, unverified against the DNA. TRBV21-1 is marked as a pseudogene. The receptor was derived from a woman aged 30 to 39 in good health and CMV-seronegative. The CDR3 sequence is CASTGRGFSSYNEQFF. For the CDR3, the DNA is TGTGCCAGCACTGGCAGGGGCTTTTCTAGTTACAATGAGCAGTTCTTC.